The clone carrying this T cell receptor (beta chain) has ten or more counts. Its specificity is not known. V lost 6 bases, J lost 4 bases, and 7 bases stayed unmatched. Germline V gives CDR1 SEHNR, CDR2 FQNEAQ (reference sequence). The CDR3 totals 15 residues. The cDNA was produced through 5'RACE with 10-nucleotide random UMIs. TCRdb itself ran the 5' RACE reads through MiXCR, one entry per CDR3 protein. The table shows 70,000 or so distinct CDR3 sequences, with 2.5% to 4% occurring only once. This sample stems from a study of neurological immune-mediated disorders. Broader study findings: Phylogenetic grouping assigned the repertoires of 18 of 34 multiple sclerosis patients to one related-CDR3 cluster, which constitutes a possible signature. Multiple sclerosis patients had less TCR clonal expansion than even healthy controls, unlike HTLV-1-associated myelopathy.

This chain links TRBV7-9 with TRBJ2-1, with TRBD2 matching over 9 bases. This TCR was recovered from a woman aged 45-59 years with multiple sclerosis. The material sequenced was PBMCs. CDR3 amino acids: CASRFGLATYNEQFF. The CDR3 DNA is TGTGCCAGCAGATTCGGACTAGCGACGTACAATGAGCAGTTCTTC. The full variable domain, its missing parts supplied by reference TRBV7-9 and TRBJ2-1, is DTGVSQNPRHKITKRGQNVTFRCDPISEHNRLYWYRQTLGQGPEFLTYFQNEAQLEKSRLLSDRFSAERPKGSFSTLEIQRTEQGDSAMYLCASRFGLATYNEQFFGPGTRLTVL.